One and the same sample provided the 13 T cell receptor beta chains below, sequenced in a study of cytomegalovirus exposure and HLA in healthy donors. Researchers ran the PCR with 60 Vbeta and 13 Jbeta primers. Repertoires were generated with immunoSEQ multiplex PCR, while TCRdb's copy carries only in-frame clones and drops some. The sample has around 150,000 clones, roughly four fifths seen once; the top ten hold under 4.5%. The sample taken for sequencing was PBMCs. These receptors all stem from a man aged 35-49 years in good health and CMV-seropositive.

The chain combines TRBV18 with TRBJ2-6; TRBD1 agrees at 10 bases. CDR3 length: 16 residues. CDR1 and CDR2 from the germline V gene are KGHSH and LQKENI. Losses at the gene ends were 4 bases for V and 4 bases for J; bases not matched to a gene: 4. CDR3 sequence (DNA): TGTGCCAGCTCACTGACAGGGGGCGAGGGGGCCAACGTCCTGACTTTC. The encoded protein is CASSLTGGEGANVLTF.

The chain combines TRBV6-6 with TRBJ2-1; 8 bases fit TRBD2. After removal of 6 bases from V and 3 bases from J, the junction contained 10 bases not matched to a gene. There are 16 residues in the CDR3. The V gene's germline CDR1 is MNHNY and CDR2 SVGAGI (reference sequence). CDR3 nucleotides: TGTGCCAGCAGCCCCCCCGGGGGGGGGTTCTACAATGAGCAGTTCTTC. Its translation is CASSPPGGGFYNEQFF.

The V call is TRBV10-1, the J call TRBJ2-1; no clear D. Trimming took 5 bases from V and 3 from J, leaving 14 bases between them. This CDR3 has 15 amino acids. In germline, CDR1 is WNHNN, CDR2 SYGVQD (reference sequence). The CDR3 coding sequence is TGCGCCAGCAGTCCGATCGACACAGACTACAATGAGCAGTTCTTC. It is translated as CASSPIDTDYNEQFF.

Only one count was recorded for this clone. V gene TRBV6-1 combines with J gene TRBJ1-2; 7 bases line up with TRBD1. Germline CDR1 reads MNHNS; CDR2 reads SASEGT. Trimming cost V 5 bases and J 3 bases; bases outside gene matches: 6. This CDR3 region has 14 residues. The CDR3 nucleotides are TGTGCCAGCAGTCAACGGACAGGCGACTATGGCTACACCTTC. Translation gives CASSQRTGDYGYTF.

This clone has only one observation. This chain links TRBV10-3 with TRBJ2-7; 10 nucleotides match TRBD1. CDR3 size: 13 residues. V trimming: 10 bases; J trimming: 2 bases; junction bases outside the gene matches: 5. Germline loops: CDR1 ENHRY, CDR2 SYGVKD. The CDR3 protein is CATMGQGPYEQYF. The DNA of the CDR3 is TGTGCCACCATGGGACAGGGGCCCTACGAGCAGTACTTC.

V usage is TRBV25-1 and J usage is TRBJ2-4; 7 bases fit TRBD1. CDR1 is MGHDK and CDR2 is SYGVNS in the germline V gene. The V and J ends lost 4 bases and 5 bases, in that order; junction bases with no gene match: 8. This CDR3 is 15 amino acids long. CDR3 nucleotide sequence: TGTGCCAGCAGTGCATCGACAGGGCCAGAAAACATTCAGTACTTC. This codes for CASSASTGPENIQYF.

V and J are TRBV7-2 and TRBJ1-3; 8 bases match TRBD1. V shed 2 bases, J shed 0 bases, and the junction held 6 bases outside the gene matches. This CDR3 comprises 17 residues. Germline lookup yields CDR1 SGHTA and CDR2 FQGNSA. This chain's CDR3 is CASSLQGALRSGNTIYF. The CDR3 DNA reads as TGTGCCAGCAGCTTACAGGGGGCTCTCCGCTCTGGAAACACCATATATTTT.

This chain uses TRBV29-1 with TRBJ2-7; D might be TRBD1 (5 bases). The CDR3 loop spans 12 amino acids. Deletions cut 5 bases from V and 2 bases from J, with 10 bases between. Germline V gene sequence: CDR1 SQVTM, CDR2 ANQGSEA. This CDR3 reads CSVRRTTYEQYF. The CDR3 nucleotides are TGCAGCGTTCGACGGACAACCTACGAGCAGTACTTC.

The chain employs TRBV6-1 and TRBJ2-7, with 9 bases aligning to TRBD1. Germline V gene lookup returns CDR1 MNHNS and CDR2 SASEGT. The CDR3 runs to 14 residues. V shed 6 bases, J shed 4 bases, and the junction held 7 bases outside the gene matches. The CDR3 DNA reads TGTGCCAGCAGCAAAGGACAGGGGCGGTACGAGCAGTACTTC. Encoded protein: CASSKGQGRYEQYF.

The gene calls are TRBV6-6 and TRBJ1-2; D is unclear. The CDR3 contains 12 residues. V lost 4 bases and J 6 bases, leaving 9 bases between the germline ends. Looked up from germline, CDR1 is MNHNY and CDR2 is SVGAGI (reference sequence). CDR3 in amino acids: CASSSGEHGYTF. Here the CDR3 DNA reads TGTGCCAGCAGTTCTGGGGAGCATGGCTACACCTTC.

The chain joins TRBV27 to TRBJ2-7, with 7 bases identical to TRBD2. The CDR3 covers 16 residues. V dropped 0 bases and J dropped 6; count of bases not matched to a gene: 11. CDR1 is MNHEY and CDR2 is SMNVEV in the germline V gene (reference sequence). The CDR3 DNA reads TGTGCCAGCAGTTTATCTCGGGCTAGCGGTATGTTCGAGCAGTACTTC. Its protein is CASSLSRASGMFEQYF.

The gene calls are TRBV6-6 and TRBJ1-2; D unclear. CDR3 length: 13 amino acids. CDR1 and CDR2 from the germline V gene are MNHNY and SVGAGI (reference sequence). Trimming took off 2 bases at V and 8 bases at J, with 12 bases between the two ends. The CDR3 nucleotides read TGTGCCAGCAGTTACGAGACTTTTCGCGGCTACACCTTC. Its translation: CASSYETFRGYTF.

As concerns this clone: The junction shows a germline mismatch at one end, possibly a read error. V usage is TRBV7-9 and J usage is TRBJ1-5; D unclear. CDR3 length: 12 amino acids. Germline CDR1 SEHNR, CDR2 FQNEAQ (reference sequence). Here the CDR3 DNA reads TGTTCCAGCAGCCAATTCAATCAGCCCCAGCATTTT. Translation gives CSSSQFNQPQHF.